This TCR beta chain was captured in a study of Ad26.COV2.S vaccination and SARS-CoV-2 variants. Regarding the study as a whole: Spike-specific TCR breadth was greater in vaccine than placebo recipients. In vaccinated individuals, spike-specific CD8+ and CD4+ T cell responses reportedly displayed substantial breadth.

On this clone: The antigen is undetermined. The same CDR3 also results from other DNA sequences found in this sample.

With 2 bases removed from V and 5 bases from J, the gap between germline ends came to 7 bases. Germline CDR1 is MDHEN and CDR2 is SYDVKM. The CDR3 covers 13 residues. TCRdb's table, derived via immunoSEQ multiplex PCR, lists solely in-frame clones and lacks some. Here the sample spans about 350,000 clones, just over 90% being singletons. This receptor was identified in a human donor who had recovered from COVID-19. The chain recombines TRBV28 with TRBJ1-5; D unclear. This sample comprised peripheral blood, obtained after recovery from COVID-19. CDR3 amino acids: CASSLLGDQPQHF. The CDR3 coding sequence is TGTGCCAGCAGTTTACTTGGGGATCAGCCCCAGCATTTT.